Each of the 20 T cell receptor beta chains below was sequenced from the same sample in a study of T cell responses to AZD1222 COVID-19 vaccine. This table comes from immunoSEQ multiplex PCR, and its TCRdb copy is limited to in-frame clones, with some not included. The table shows roughly 100,000 clones, with around 87% occurring only once. The source material was peripheral blood, sampled 28 days after the second AZD1222 dose. All receptors derive from an adult who received the AZD1222 COVID-19 vaccine.

CDR3 DNA sequence: TGTGCCAGCAGTTACGCGGGCACCTCTGGAAACACCATATATTTT. It yields the protein CASSYAGTSGNTIYF. The chain links TRBV6-5 to TRBJ1-3; unclear D gene. V was clipped by 2 bases and J by 0 bases, with 8 bases between them. Germline V gives CDR1 MNHEY, CDR2 SVGAGI. This CDR3 is built from 15 residues.

The genes are TRBV5-1 and TRBJ2-3; 9 nucleotides agree with TRBD2. This CDR3 has 17 residues. The V and J ends lost 4 bases and 0 bases, in that order; junction bases with no gene match: 9. Germline CDR1 and CDR2: SGHRS and YFSETQ. The CDR3 nucleotides read TGCGCCAGCAGCCTGCGTGTCGCGGGGGGGAGCACAGATACGCAGTATTTT. This sequence encodes CASSLRVAGGSTDTQYF.

A single count supports this clone. The chain recombines TRBV27 with TRBJ2-7, with D possibly TRBD2 on 6 matching bases. Germline V gene lookup returns CDR1 MNHEY and CDR2 SMNVEV (reference sequence). There are 16 residues in the CDR3. Trimming pared 0 bases from V and 0 bases from J, leaving 12 bases between. CDR3 coding DNA: TGTGCCAGCAGTTTATCTTCTCGGGAGAGCTCCTACGAGCAGTACTTC. Its translation is CASSLSSRESSYEQYF.

The V gene is TRBV6-5, the J gene TRBJ2-1; perhaps TRBD1 as D (6 bases). The CDR3 consists of 12 residues. The V end lost 8 bases, the J end lost 7 bases, and 12 bases lay between the germline ends. Germline values: CDR1 MNHEY, CDR2 SVGAGI. The DNA of the CDR3 is TGTGCCAGCGGACGAGGGGGAAATGAGCAGTTCTTC. Protein product: CASGRGGNEQFF.

Only one count was recorded for this clone. The chain couples TRBV9 to TRBJ2-7, with D possibly matching TRBD1 (6 bases). Trimming cost V 4 bases and J 1 base, with 12 bases left between them. The V gene's germline CDR1 is SGDLS and CDR2 YYNGEE. The CDR3 extends over 14 amino acids. CDR3 sequence reads: CASSSYGQSYEQYF. The CDR3 DNA reads as TGTGCCAGCAGCTCTTACGGACAGTCCTACGAGCAGTACTTC. The full variable domain, completed using reference TRBV9 and TRBJ2-7, is DSGVTQTPKHLITATGQRVTLRCSPRSGDLSVYWYQQSLDQGLQFLIQYYNGEERAKGNILERFSAQQFPDLHSELNLSSLELGDSALYFCASSSYGQSYEQYFGPGTRLTVT.

V is TRBV24-1 and J is TRBJ1-2; D unclear. This CDR3 region has 11 residues. The germline V and J ends were trimmed by 4 bases and 7 bases, with 6 bases remaining between them. CDR1 and CDR2 (germline): KGHDR, SFDVKD. The CDR3: CATSDAGGYTF. The CDR3 bases are TGTGCCACCAGTGACGCTGGTGGCTACACCTTC.

The rearrangement uses TRBV7-9 and TRBJ1-5; 8 bases line up with TRBD1. The germline V gene has CDR1 SEHNR and CDR2 FQNEAQ (reference sequence). After removal of 6 bases from V and 7 bases from J, the junction contained 5 bases not matched to a gene. This CDR3 comprises 13 residues. CDR3 coding DNA: TGTGCCAGCAGTTCGACAGGGGTCCAGCCCCAGCATTTT. Translated: CASSSTGVQPQHF.

This clone has only one observation. The V and J genes are TRBV21-1 and TRBJ2-7. TRBV21-1 is annotated as a pseudogene. The CDR3 extends over 14 amino acids. The CDR3 protein is CASSKWRHNYEQYF. The CDR3 bases are TGTGCCAGCAGCAAATGGAGACATAACTACGAGCAGTACTTC.

V is TRBV20-1 and J is TRBJ2-3; maybe TRBD1 (5 bases). Germline-derived CDR1 and CDR2 are DFQATT and SNEGSKA (reference sequence). This CDR3 is built from 14 residues. The ends were cut back, 3 bases at V and 5 bases at J, with 15 bases in the middle. CDR3 nucleotide sequence: TGCAGTGCTAGTGGCAGGGCCACGCTAGATACGCAGTATTTT. Protein product: CSASGRATLDTQYF.

Only one count was recorded for this clone. V and J are TRBV5-4 and TRBJ2-2, with D uncertain. V was trimmed by 0 bases and J by 0 bases, leaving 6 bases between them. From germline, CDR1 is SGHNT and CDR2 YYREEE (reference sequence). The CDR3 runs to 15 residues. The CDR3 DNA reads as TGTGCCAGCAGCTTGGAAATAGCGAACACCGGGGAGCTGTTTTTT. Its protein product is CASSLEIANTGELFF.

In DNA, the CDR3 is TGTGCCAGCAGTGGCCCAGGGCCCAATTCACCCCTCCACTTT. Translated: CASSGPGPNSPLHF. The V call is TRBV25-1, the J call TRBJ1-6, with D possibly matching TRBD1 (5 bases). CDR1 and CDR2 (germline): MGHDK, SYGVNS. The CDR3 loop spans 14 amino acids. V lost 4 bases and J 7 bases, leaving 11 bases between the germline ends.

V usage is TRBV9 and J usage is TRBJ1-5; tentative D call: TRBD1 (6 bases). The germline CDR1 and CDR2 sequences are SGDLS and YYNGEE. The CDR3 is made up of 15 amino acids. The V end lost 4 bases, the J end lost 1 base, and 12 bases lay between the germline ends. The CDR3 DNA follows: TGTGCCAGCAGCCCGCGGGACAACAGCAATCAGCCCCAGCATTTT. Translation gives CASSPRDNSNQPQHF.

This clone was observed a single time. The rearrangement uses TRBV6-5 and TRBJ2-7, with 8 bases aligning to TRBD1. This CDR3 is 14 amino acids long. Germline trimming cut 10 bases from V and 7 bases from J; bases unmatched to any gene: 15. Germline values: CDR1 MNHEY, CDR2 SVGAGI. This CDR3 is CATGGQGGLGEQYF. CDR3 nucleotides: TGTGCCACAGGGGGCCAAGGGGGCTTAGGTGAGCAGTACTTC.

This clone was seen a few times. This rearrangement joins TRBV3-1 (or the pseudogene TRBV3-2) to TRBJ2-5, with D perhaps TRBD1 (6 bases). This CDR3 has 13 amino acids. CDR1 and CDR2 from the germline V gene are LGHDT and YNNKEL (reference sequence). The V gene lost 3 bases and the J gene lost 6 bases, with 11 bases spanning the gap. CDR3 in amino acids: CASSQYREKTQYF. DNA of the CDR3: TGTGCCAGCAGCCAGTACAGGGAAAAGACCCAGTACTTC.

The gene calls are TRBV3-1 (or the pseudogene TRBV3-2) and TRBJ1-1; the D gene is possibly TRBD1 (6 bases). Trimming removed 4 bases at V and 2 bases at J, with 14 bases between. The V gene's germline CDR1 is LGHDT and CDR2 YNNKEL (reference sequence). This CDR3 spans 15 amino acids. For the CDR3, the DNA is TGTGCCAGCAGCCCGTGGAGGGGGGGCAACACTGAAGCTTTCTTT. Its protein product is CASSPWRGGNTEAFF.

V gene TRBV9 combines with J gene TRBJ2-5, with D possibly being TRBD1 or TRBD2 (5 bases each). Trimming took 4 bases from V and 9 from J, leaving 16 bases between them. The germline gives CDR1 SGDLS, CDR2 YYNGEE. The CDR3 runs to 13 residues. CDR3 nucleotides: TGTGCCAGCAGCTACGACGGGGCCGGGGCCCAGTACTTC. Translating it yields CASSYDGAGAQYF.

This rearrangement joins TRBV29-1 to TRBJ1-4; D gene ambiguous. Germline V gives CDR1 SQVTM, CDR2 ANQGSEA. Trimming stripped 4 bases from V and 0 bases from J, with 9 bases between. CDR3 length: 14 amino acids. CDR3 sequence (DNA): TGCAGCGTTGTATTGTGGGCAACTAATGAAAAACTGTTTTTT. It specifies CSVVLWATNEKLFF.

This rearrangement joins TRBV28 to TRBJ2-4; 9 nucleotides line up with TRBD1. Germline CDR1 and CDR2: MDHEN and SYDVKM. This CDR3 has 18 amino acids. Unmatched junction bases numbered 11, after V lost 5 bases and J lost 0 bases. The DNA for the CDR3 is TGTGCCAGCAGTCCAGTGGGACAGGGAGGGCTAGCCAAAAACATTCAGTACTTC. This gives the protein CASSPVGQGGLAKNIQYF.

The chain carries TRBV7-3 and TRBJ2-1, with D possibly TRBD2 on 5 matching bases. Germline V gives CDR1 SGHTA, CDR2 FQGTGA. V lost 1 base and J lost 0, with 10 bases in between. There are 16 residues in the CDR3. In DNA form, the CDR3 reads TGTGCCAGCAGCTTAATCGGACTGGGCTCCTACAATGAGCAGTTCTTC. Translating gives CASSLIGLGSYNEQFF.

The chain carries TRBV7-2 and TRBJ1-1; D is unresolved. This CDR3 comprises 14 residues. V lost 2 bases and J lost 0, with 7 bases in between. Germline V lookup: CDR1 SGHTA, CDR2 FQGNSA. CDR3 sequence: CASSLPNMNTEAFF. The CDR3, as DNA: TGTGCCAGCAGCTTACCCAACATGAACACTGAAGCTTTCTTT.